This is a list of T cell receptor beta chains from one sample in a study of cytomegalovirus exposure and HLA in healthy donors. Here immunoSEQ multiplex PCR was the method, and the copy in TCRdb shows in-frame clones only, minus some. The sample includes over 200,000 clones. What was sequenced was PBMCs. Every receptor here comes from a woman in her twenties or thirties in good health and CMV-seropositive. CDR3s leave out the opening cysteine and the closing phenylalanine or tryptophan. Fields, in order: V gene, D gene, CDR3 protein. D genes are given only for firm matches.

>TRBV19|-
ASRVSNSNQPQH
>TRBV6-1|-
ASSGTHLGGASNSPLH
>TRBV2|-
ASSVFRTYEQY
>TRBV30|-
ACSQGLSYEQY
>TRBV10-3|-
AISESQRLGTTIIGEQF
>TRBV11-3|-
ASSRRGIDEQF
>TRBV29-1|TRBD1
SVRGQGTVGT
>TRBV19|-
ASSIDLRLRDNEQF
>TRBV7-2|-
ASSISMGGSYGYT
>TRBV5-1|TRBD1
ASSLAGTGNTEAF
>TRBV18|-
ASSPPAQPDTQY
>TRBV27|TRBD2
ASRGLAGPQETQY
>TRBV27|-
ASSPTTLYSNQPQH
>TRBV11-3|-
ASSLDASYNEQF
>TRBV6-6|-
ASSPGLNGQF
>TRBV19|-
ASSSIGHRDIRAGV
>TRBV21-1|-
ANRDSHSYEQY
>TRBV19|-
ASRWRAHATNEKLF
>TRBV5-4|-
ASSPAAREETQY
>TRBV19|TRBD1
ASSLQGGVSNQPQH
>TRBV4-1|TRBD1
ASSQRDRLTTNEKLF
>TRBV10-3|-
AISERGRGGLSSYEQY
>TRBV10-3|-
AISSGSTSGANVLT
>TRBV5-1|TRBD1
ASKPGQNTDTQY
>TRBV21-1|-
ASSKMAYGYT
>TRBV5-4|TRBD1
ASSWTGTNSPLH
>TRBV2|-
ASSLLAGANVLT
>TRBV11-2|-
ASSLAIQETQY
>TRBV7-2|TRBD1
ASSLIQGYTEAF
>TRBV5-6|-
ASSLSGGGQPQH
>TRBV2|-
ASSERNGEPQH